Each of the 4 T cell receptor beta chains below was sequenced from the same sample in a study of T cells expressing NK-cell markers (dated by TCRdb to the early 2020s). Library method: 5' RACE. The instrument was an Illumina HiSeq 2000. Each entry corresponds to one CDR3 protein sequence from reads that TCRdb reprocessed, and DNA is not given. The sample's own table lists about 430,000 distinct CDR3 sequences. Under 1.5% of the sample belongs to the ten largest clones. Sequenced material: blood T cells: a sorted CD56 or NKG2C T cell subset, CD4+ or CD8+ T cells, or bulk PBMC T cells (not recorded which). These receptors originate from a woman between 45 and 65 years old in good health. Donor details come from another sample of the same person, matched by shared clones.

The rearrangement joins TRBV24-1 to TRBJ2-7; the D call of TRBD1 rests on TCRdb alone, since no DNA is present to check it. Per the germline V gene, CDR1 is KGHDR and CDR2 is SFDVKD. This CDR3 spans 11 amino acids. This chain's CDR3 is CATSQGTGQYF.

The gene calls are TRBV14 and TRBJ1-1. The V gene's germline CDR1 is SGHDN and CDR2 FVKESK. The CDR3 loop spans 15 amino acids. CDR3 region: CASSQANIMNTEAFF. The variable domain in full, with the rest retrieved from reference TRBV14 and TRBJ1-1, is EAGVTQFPSHSVIEKGQTVTLRCDPISGHDNLYWYRRVMGKEIKFLLHFVKESKQDESGMPNNRFLAERTGGTYSTLKVQPAELEDSGVYFCASSQANIMNTEAFFGQGTRLTVV.

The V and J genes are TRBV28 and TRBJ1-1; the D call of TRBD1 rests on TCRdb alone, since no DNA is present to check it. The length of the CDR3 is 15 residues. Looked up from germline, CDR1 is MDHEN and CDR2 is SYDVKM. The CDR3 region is CASSGTGQGETEAFF.

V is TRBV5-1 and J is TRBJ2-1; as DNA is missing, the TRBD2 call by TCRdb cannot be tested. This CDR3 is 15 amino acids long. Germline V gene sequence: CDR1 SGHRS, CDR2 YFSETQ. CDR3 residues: CASTRDAGGLAEQFF.